The rows below give T cell receptor beta chains drawn from one sample of a study of molecular identifiers for immune sequencing clone quantification. TCRdb itself ran the PCR reads through MiXCR, one entry per CDR3 protein. The table shows more than 450,000 distinct CDR3 sequences, with under 30% occurring only once. Material for sequencing was naive CD8+ T cells from blood, with Jurkat cell RNA spiked in. Every receptor here comes from a human donor in good health. Some libraries in this study had Jurkat cell RNA spiked in. Both conserved end residues are part of each CDR3. A D gene is named only where the DNA matches it firmly. Clone size is stated in some rows and not others, as once, few, many or a class when expanded.

CDR3 DNA: TGTGCCAGCAGCGGGGGACTCTATGGCTACACCTTC; CDR3 protein: CASSGGLYGYTF; CDR3 length: 12; D gene: .; J gene: TRBJ1-2; V gene: TRBV9; clone size: few
CDR3 DNA: TGCGCCAGCAGCCAACGTCTGACGGGCTCTGGAAACACCATATATTTT; CDR3 protein: CASSQRLTGSGNTIYF; CDR3 length: 16; D gene: .; J gene: TRBJ1-3; V gene: TRBV4-3; clone size: many
CDR3 DNA: TGTGCCAGCAGCTTAGATGGGATAGCGGGAGGCACAGATACGCAGTATTTT; CDR3 protein: CASSLDGIAGGTDTQYF; CDR3 length: 17; D gene: TRBD2; J gene: TRBJ2-3; V gene: TRBV11-2; clone size: .
CDR3 DNA: TGTGCCAGCAGTTACTCGCCGGACAGGGGTCGCGACGAGCAGTACTTC; CDR3 protein: CASSYSPDRGRDEQYF; CDR3 length: 16; D gene: TRBD1; J gene: TRBJ2-7; V gene: TRBV6-5; clone size: few
CDR3 DNA: TGCGCCAGCAGCTTGGATGACTACCGGTCCCAATTGTACTTC; CDR3 protein: CASSLDDYRSQLYF; CDR3 length: 14; D gene: .; J gene: TRBJ2-7; V gene: TRBV5-1; clone size: many
CDR3 DNA: TGTGCCAGCAGCTTGTGGCCTAGCGGGAGGGGAAGCTACGAGCAGTACTTC; CDR3 protein: CASSLWPSGRGSYEQYF; CDR3 length: 17; D gene: TRBD2; J gene: TRBJ2-7; V gene: TRBV5-4; clone size: .
CDR3 DNA: TGTGCCAGCAGTGAATACGCCAGGGGTTCCGAGCAGTACTTC; CDR3 protein: CASSEYARGSEQYF; CDR3 length: 14; D gene: .; J gene: TRBJ2-7; V gene: TRBV2; clone size: many
CDR3 DNA: TGTGCCAGCAGCGGCCGGGACCAGACAGATACGCAGTATTTT; CDR3 protein: CASSGRDQTDTQYF; CDR3 length: 14; D gene: .; J gene: TRBJ2-3; V gene: TRBV21-1; clone size: few
CDR3 DNA: TGTGCCAGCAGTCCAGACCGCCGGGCAGCCTACGAGCAGTACTTC; CDR3 protein: CASSPDRRAAYEQYF; CDR3 length: 15; D gene: .; J gene: TRBJ2-7; V gene: TRBV12-3/TRBV12-4; clone size: few
CDR3 DNA: TGTGCCAGCGGCCAGACAGGAAACACTGAAGCTTTCTTT; CDR3 protein: CASGQTGNTEAFF; CDR3 length: 13; D gene: .; J gene: TRBJ1-1; V gene: TRBV7-9; clone size: few
CDR3 DNA: TGTGCCAGCACCGTCGCGGGGGAGGGAGAGCAGTACTTC; CDR3 protein: CASTVAGEGEQYF; CDR3 length: 13; D gene: TRBD2; J gene: TRBJ2-7; V gene: TRBV5-8; clone size: .
CDR3 DNA: TGTGCCAGCAGCTTAGACTTGGACAGTTACAATGAGCAGTTCTTC; CDR3 protein: CASSLDLDSYNEQFF; CDR3 length: 15; D gene: .; J gene: TRBJ2-1; V gene: TRBV11-3; clone size: few
CDR3 DNA: TGTGCCAGCAGCTTGGGGGCGGAGAAGTACTTC; CDR3 protein: CASSLGAEKYF; CDR3 length: 11; D gene: .; J gene: TRBJ2-5; V gene: TRBV5-4; clone size: few
CDR3 DNA: TGTGCCAGCAGCTCCCTACTAGCGGGAGAAATCCCCTACGAGCAGTACTTC; CDR3 protein: CASSSLLAGEIPYEQYF; CDR3 length: 17; D gene: TRBD2; J gene: TRBJ2-7; V gene: TRBV7-9; clone size: few
CDR3 DNA: TGTGCCACCAGCAGCCCATACGGGGGGCCACTTACCGGACCGAACACTGAAGCTTTCTTT; CDR3 protein: CATSSPYGGPLTGPNTEAFF; CDR3 length: 20; D gene: .; J gene: TRBJ1-1; V gene: TRBV15; clone size: few
CDR3 DNA: TGTGCCAGTAGTGTCCGGAGGACTCAGCCCCAGCATTTT; CDR3 protein: CASSVRRTQPQHF; CDR3 length: 13; D gene: .; J gene: TRBJ1-5; V gene: TRBV19; clone size: .
CDR3 DNA: TGTGCCAGCAGCTTAGGAATTGACAGGGGTCAGCCCCAGCATTTT; CDR3 protein: CASSLGIDRGQPQHF; CDR3 length: 15; D gene: TRBD1; J gene: TRBJ1-5; V gene: TRBV7-2; clone size: few
CDR3 DNA: TGTGCCAGTAGTATTAATACAGGACTTGAGCAGTTCTTC; CDR3 protein: CASSINTGLEQFF; CDR3 length: 13; D gene: .; J gene: TRBJ2-1; V gene: TRBV19; clone size: few
CDR3 DNA: TGTGCCAGCAGCTTTTTATCCGGGACAAGAACACCTGGGGCCAACGTCCTGACTTTC; CDR3 protein: CASSFLSGTRTPGANVLTF; CDR3 length: 19; D gene: .; J gene: TRBJ2-6; V gene: TRBV7-9; clone size: few
CDR3 DNA: TGTGCCAGTAGTATACTTGCCGGGACCAGCTACGAGCAGTACTTC; CDR3 protein: CASSILAGTSYEQYF; CDR3 length: 15; D gene: .; J gene: TRBJ2-7; V gene: TRBV19; clone size: many
CDR3 DNA: TGCGCCAGCAGCCAAGGGACAGACCTAATCTACGAGCAGTACTTC; CDR3 protein: CASSQGTDLIYEQYF; CDR3 length: 15; D gene: .; J gene: TRBJ2-7; V gene: TRBV4-3; clone size: few
CDR3 DNA: TGCGCCAGCAGCCAAGACAGGGGGACCCTCACGGATGAGCAGTTCTTC; CDR3 protein: CASSQDRGTLTDEQFF; CDR3 length: 16; D gene: TRBD1; J gene: TRBJ2-1; V gene: TRBV4-3; clone size: few
CDR3 DNA: TGTGCCAGCAGCCTTCCGACTAGCGCGAACACCGGGGAGCCGTTTTTT; CDR3 protein: CASSLPTSANTGEPFF; CDR3 length: 16; D gene: TRBD2; J gene: TRBJ2-2; V gene: TRBV13; clone size: .
CDR3 DNA: TGTGCCAGCAGTGATACAGGGGACAGGATTAGCTATGGCTACACCTTC; CDR3 protein: CASSDTGDRISYGYTF; CDR3 length: 16; D gene: TRBD1; J gene: TRBJ1-2; V gene: TRBV2; clone size: few